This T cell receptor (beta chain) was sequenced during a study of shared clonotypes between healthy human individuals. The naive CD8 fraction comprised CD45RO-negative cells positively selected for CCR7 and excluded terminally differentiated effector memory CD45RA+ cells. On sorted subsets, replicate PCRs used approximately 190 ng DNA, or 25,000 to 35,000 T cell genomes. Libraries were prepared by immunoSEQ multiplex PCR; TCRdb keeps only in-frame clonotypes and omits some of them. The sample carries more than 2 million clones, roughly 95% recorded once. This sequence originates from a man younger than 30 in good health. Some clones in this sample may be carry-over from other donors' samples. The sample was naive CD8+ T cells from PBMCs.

The CDR3 DNA reads as TGCGCCAGCAGCCAAGGCTTTCTATTTGGGGACAGGGGCTGGGAGCAGTACTTC. Protein sequence: CASSQGFLFGDRGWEQYF. The chain combines TRBV4-1 with TRBJ2-7; 10 bases are shared with TRBD1. This CDR3 spans 18 amino acids. V was clipped by 1 base and J by 7 bases; unmatched bases: 16. CDR1 and CDR2 from the germline V gene are MGHRA and YSYEKL.